The 29 T cell receptor beta chains given below trace back to one sample, sequenced in a study of OX40 agonist ivuxolimab in advanced cancers. Generated by immunoSEQ multiplex PCR, the TCRdb table keeps only in-frame clones and is missing some. This sample has some 45,000 clones, with 86% found just once. This specimen consisted of CD4+ or CD8+ T cells sorted from blood, obtained in a trial of the OX40 agonist ivuxolimab. The receptor set was obtained from an adult with an advanced solid tumor such as melanoma, head and neck, liver or kidney cancer.

This chain links TRBV25-1 with TRBJ2-2, with no clear D. Germline CDR1 reads MGHDK; CDR2 reads SYGVNS. Trimming removed 5 bases at V and 6 bases at J, with 7 bases between. CDR3 length: 12 residues. This CDR3 is CASSLWAGELFF. The CDR3 DNA reads TGTGCCAGCAGTCTTTGGGCCGGGGAGCTGTTTTTT.

This chain uses TRBV19 with TRBJ2-3; a possible D gene is TRBD2 (6 bases). The CDR3 length is 16 residues. V was shortened by 1 base and J by 3 bases, with 14 bases between the two germline ends. The V gene's germline CDR1 is LNHDA and CDR2 SQIVND (reference sequence). The CDR3 bases are TGTGCCAGTAGTATAGGAGTGGGGGGTACGACAGATACGCAGTATTTT. Its translation: CASSIGVGGTTDTQYF. Full variable domain (missing parts from reference TRBV19 and TRBJ2-3): DGGITQSPKYLFRKEGQNVTLSCEQNLNHDAMYWYRQDPGQGLRLIYYSQIVNDFQKGDIAEGYSVSREKKESFPLTVTSAQKNPTAFYLCASSIGVGGTTDTQYFGPGTRLTVL.

The chain uses TRBV9 and TRBJ1-2; perhaps TRBD1 as D (5 bases). Germline CDR1 and CDR2: SGDLS and YYNGEE. V lost 0 bases to trimming and J lost 7 bases, with 13 bases between them. This CDR3 has 14 residues. The CDR3 bases are TGTGCCAGCAGCGTAGCCCGGGGGTGGGGTGGCTACACCTTC. It encodes CASSVARGWGGYTF. The variable domain in full, with the rest retrieved from reference TRBV9 and TRBJ1-2, is DSGVTQTPKHLITATGQRVTLRCSPRSGDLSVYWYQQSLDQGLQFLIQYYNGEERAKGNILERFSAQQFPDLHSELNLSSLELGDSALYFCASSVARGWGGYTFGSGTRLTVV.

The chain joins TRBV19 to TRBJ1-2, with D hard to call. The germline CDR1 and CDR2 sequences are LNHDA and SQIVND (reference sequence). The ends were cut back, 1 base at V and 6 bases at J, with 18 bases in the middle. This CDR3 contains 16 residues. This CDR3 is CASSIAIGRTIDGYTF. The CDR3 DNA reads as TGTGCCAGTAGTATAGCGATAGGCAGGACTATTGATGGCTACACCTTC.

The chain recombines TRBV25-1 with TRBJ1-2, with D possibly TRBD1 on 6 matching bases. Germline values: CDR1 MGHDK, CDR2 SYGVNS. The CDR3 consists of 14 residues. The ends were cut back, 6 bases at V and 4 bases at J, with 15 bases in the middle. DNA for the CDR3: TGTGCCAGCAGCCCAGGGGAGGGGGGCTATGGCTACACCTTC. This encodes CASSPGEGGYGYTF.

This clone was counted a single time. The chain carries TRBV7-3 and TRBJ2-1; D uncertain. V was shortened by 5 bases and J by 2 bases, with 7 bases between the two germline ends. The germline V gene encodes CDR1 SGHTA and CDR2 FQGTGA. This CDR3 spans 13 amino acids. The CDR3 nucleotides read TGTGCCAGCAGCGCCAGTGCCTACAATGAGCAGTTCTTC. It encodes CASSASAYNEQFF.

This chain uses TRBV2 with TRBJ2-2; D is unresolved. V lost 1 base to trimming and J lost 3 bases, with 12 bases between them. Germline V gene data show CDR1 as SNHLY and CDR2 as FYNNEI. The CDR3 extends over 16 amino acids. This chain's CDR3 is CASSEEAVVDTGELFF. CDR3 bases: TGTGCCAGCAGTGAAGAGGCTGTCGTAGACACCGGGGAGCTGTTTTTT.

The chain is built from TRBV2 and TRBJ1-2, with D hard to call. This CDR3 has 14 residues. V shed 3 bases and J shed 8 bases, with 16 bases lying between them. Per germline, CDR1 SNHLY and CDR2 FYNNEI. CDR3 residues: CASSEAYSAIGYTF. The DNA of the CDR3 is TGTGCCAGCAGTGAGGCCTATTCGGCTATCGGCTACACCTTC.

Here the CDR3 DNA reads TGTGCCAGCAGCGTATTTGGGGACTTGGCATCCGGGGAGCTGTTTTTT. Residues: CASSVFGDLASGELFF. J is TRBJ2-2 and V is TRBV9; the D gene is possibly TRBD2 (6 bases). The CDR3 totals 16 residues. CDR1 SGDLS and CDR2 YYNGEE come from the germline V gene. V lost 1 base and J 6 bases, leaving 16 bases between the germline ends.

The chain carries TRBV9 and TRBJ1-4; TRBD1 might be the D (5 bases). V lost 3 bases and J 7 bases, leaving 10 bases between the germline ends. Germline V lookup: CDR1 SGDLS, CDR2 YYNGEE. This CDR3 region has 13 residues. CDR3: CASSGGTVEKLFF. CDR3 bases: TGTGCCAGCAGCGGAGGGACCGTTGAAAAACTGTTTTTT.

This clone was seen only a few times. The chain carries TRBV11-2 and TRBJ2-3; D gene uncertain. With 1 base removed from V and 6 bases from J, the gap between germline ends came to 2 bases. This CDR3 region has 11 residues. Germline V gene sequence: CDR1 SGHAT, CDR2 FQNNGV. This chain's CDR3 is CASSLVDTQYF. Here the CDR3 DNA reads TGTGCCAGCAGCTTAGTGGATACGCAGTATTTT.

The chain links TRBV5-4 to TRBJ2-3; D perhaps matches TRBD1 (7 bases). CDR3 length equals 16 residues. V was trimmed by 0 bases and J by 5 bases, leaving 16 bases between them. Germline CDR1 and CDR2: SGHNT and YYREEE (reference sequence). The CDR3 reads CASSLVLTGRGDTQYF. The CDR3 DNA reads TGTGCCAGCAGCTTGGTCCTGACAGGGCGGGGAGATACGCAGTATTTT.

The J gene is TRBJ2-7, the V gene TRBV6-5; the D gene is possibly TRBD2 (5 bases). Germline values: CDR1 MNHEY, CDR2 SVGAGI. This CDR3 contains 13 residues. The V end lost 6 bases, the J end lost 3 bases, and 12 bases lay between the germline ends. The CDR3 DNA reads TGTGCCAGCAGCCCCCCCCGGGGCTACGAGCAGTACTTC. The encoded protein is CASSPPRGYEQYF.

DNA of the CDR3: TGTGCCAGCAGCTCGCCGGAAGGCGCTTCCGAAATGAACACTGAAGCTTTCTTT. This translates into CASSSPEGASEMNTEAFF. This sequence joins TRBV11-2 and TRBJ1-1; no firm D call. From germline, CDR1 is SGHAT and CDR2 FQNNGV. The length of the CDR3 is 18 residues. V dropped 4 bases and J dropped 0 bases, with 21 bases sitting between them.

The V call is TRBV7-2, the J call TRBJ2-3; D might be TRBD1 (6 bases). This CDR3 is built from 14 residues. Germline loops: CDR1 SGHTA, CDR2 FQGNSA. V lost 6 bases and J lost 1, with 11 bases in between. This CDR3 reads CASRPQGGTDTQYF. Written as DNA, the CDR3 is TGTGCCAGCAGGCCACAGGGAGGCACAGATACGCAGTATTTT.

The chain is built from TRBV13 and TRBJ2-7; D might be TRBD1 or TRBD2, each matching 5 bases. Between the trimmed V and J ends, which lost 5 bases and 0 bases, there was a span of 17 bases. This CDR3 contains 16 residues. Per the germline V gene, CDR1 is PRHDT and CDR2 is FYEKMQ (reference sequence). The CDR3: CASSQRTGLSSYEQYF. In DNA, the CDR3 is TGTGCCAGCAGCCAACGGACGGGGCTTAGCTCCTACGAGCAGTACTTC.

This rearrangement joins TRBV6-5 to TRBJ1-1; the match to TRBD1 covers 7 bases. After removal of 6 bases from V and 6 bases from J, the junction contained 4 bases not matched to a gene. The CDR3 runs to 12 residues. The germline V gene encodes CDR1 MNHEY and CDR2 SVGAGI. The CDR3 DNA reads as TGTGCCAGCAGCCCGGGACAGCCTGAAGCTTTCTTT. Residues: CASSPGQPEAFF.

This clone has just one count. The gene calls are TRBV6-5 and TRBJ2-3; the match to TRBD2 covers 8 bases. The CDR3 has 15 amino acids. The junction had 6 bases not matched to a gene; V was cut back by 7 bases and J by 0 bases. From germline, CDR1 is MNHEY and CDR2 SVGAGI. CDR3 region: CASMTGGPSTDTQYF. DNA for the CDR3: TGTGCCAGCATGACGGGGGGGCCTAGCACAGATACGCAGTATTTT.

V gene TRBV5-6 combines with J gene TRBJ1-2; 9 nucleotides align to TRBD1. Per germline, CDR1 SGHDT and CDR2 YYEEEE. Trimming cost V 4 bases and J 8 bases; bases outside gene matches: 9. CDR3 length: 14 amino acids. The CDR3, as DNA: TGTGCCAGCAGCCCGGGACAGGGAAAGTGGGGCTACACCTTC. As protein: CASSPGQGKWGYTF. The full variable domain, in which reference TRBV5-6 and TRBJ1-2 provide the parts outside the CDR3, is DAGVTQSPTHLIKTRGQQVTLRCSPKSGHDTVSWYQQALGQGPQFIFQYYEEEERQRGNFPDRFSGHQFPNYSSELNVNALLLGDSALYLCASSPGQGKWGYTFGSGTRLTVV.

The chain combines TRBV5-6 with TRBJ2-5; D might be TRBD1 (5 bases). Germline CDR1 is SGHDT and CDR2 is YYEEEE. The length of the CDR3 is 16 residues. Deletions cut 5 bases from V and 5 bases from J, with 22 bases between. Here the CDR3 DNA reads TGTGCCAGCAGTTTCATTGGGATTTCAGGGTCCGAGACCCAGTACTTC. Translated: CASSFIGISGSETQYF.

The J gene is TRBJ2-5, the V gene TRBV5-6; D is perhaps TRBD1 (6 bases). Germline lookup yields CDR1 SGHDT and CDR2 YYEEEE. The CDR3 is 13 residues long. The V end was cut by 4 bases, the J end by 5 bases, with 12 bases between. Here the CDR3 reads CASSQPQGETQYF. For the CDR3, the DNA is TGTGCCAGCAGCCAACCCCAGGGGGAGACCCAGTACTTC.

The chain employs TRBV4-1 and TRBJ1-2, with 8 nucleotides matching TRBD1. CDR1 is MGHRA and CDR2 is YSYEKL in the germline V gene. CDR3 length: 16 residues. The V segment lost 1 base and the J segment 2 bases; nucleotides outside the gene matches: 6. The CDR3 region is CASSQGPGGGNYGYTF. CDR3 sequence (DNA): TGCGCCAGCAGCCAAGGGCCAGGGGGCGGGAACTATGGCTACACCTTC.

The chain links TRBV13 to TRBJ2-3; the D is unclear. With 4 bases removed from V and 1 base from J, the gap between germline ends came to 12 bases. The germline V gene has CDR1 PRHDT and CDR2 FYEKMQ (reference sequence). This CDR3 has 15 amino acids. The CDR3 is CASSSTIPGTDTQYF. CDR3 DNA sequence: TGTGCCAGCAGCTCGACCATACCGGGCACAGATACGCAGTATTTT.

To note about this clone: A much more abundant neighbour one base away suggests this may be a read error. The gene calls are TRBV5-6 and TRBJ1-1; no firm D call. The CDR3 covers 13 residues. The V gene lost 5 bases and the J gene lost 0 bases, with 8 bases spanning the gap. Germline lookup yields CDR1 SGHDT and CDR2 YYEEEE. Here the CDR3 DNA reads TGTGCCAGCAGTCCTACTCTGAACACTGAAGCTTTCTTT. This translates into CASSPTLNTEAFF.

On this clone: The CDR3 carries no conserved terminal phenylalanine or tryptophan, so it likely arises from a read error. The genes are TRBV9 and TRBJ1-6; D may be TRBD1 (5 bases). This CDR3 spans 15 amino acids. Trimming shortened V by 0 bases and J by 7 bases, and 11 bases separated the two germline ends. Germline V gene sequence: CDR1 SGDLS, CDR2 YYNGEE. CDR3 in DNA: TGTGCCAGCAGCGTAGATGGGGGGAACAATTCACCCCTCCACCTT. Its protein is CASSVDGGNNSPLHL.

The genes are TRBV9 and TRBJ1-4, with 7 bases that match TRBD1. CDR1 is SGDLS, CDR2 YYNGEE, per germline. Trimming cost V 3 bases and J 8 bases; bases outside gene matches: 7. This CDR3 spans 14 amino acids. CDR3 coding DNA: TGTGCCAGCAGCGACGGGACAGTAGAAGAAAAACTGTTTTTT. This codes for CASSDGTVEEKLFF.

The chain has TRBV4-1 and TRBJ2-7, with unresolved D. The CDR3 runs to 13 residues. Per germline, CDR1 MGHRA and CDR2 YSYEKL. Trimming took 3 bases from V and 6 from J, leaving 12 bases between them. This CDR3 reads CASSHVVPGEQYF. The CDR3, as DNA: TGCGCCAGCAGCCATGTAGTGCCGGGCGAGCAGTACTTC.

This clone was detected only once. The CDR3 protein is CASSQGLTEAFF. CDR3 bases: TGCGCCAGCAGCCAAGGGTTAACTGAAGCTTTCTTT. The V call is TRBV4-1, the J call TRBJ1-1, with no clear D. Deletions cut 1 base from V and 5 bases from J, with 5 bases between. This CDR3 is 12 amino acids long. Germline CDR1 MGHRA, CDR2 YSYEKL.

This CDR3 reads CASSLSPGFSNQPQHF. CDR3 coding DNA: TGTGCCAGCAGTTTATCGCCAGGGTTTAGCAATCAGCCCCAGCATTTT. This sequence joins TRBV27 and TRBJ1-5; D possibly corresponds to TRBD1 (5 bases). V was clipped by 0 bases and J by 0 bases, with 9 bases between them. The CDR3 length is 16 residues. Per the germline V gene, CDR1 is MNHEY and CDR2 is SMNVEV (reference sequence).